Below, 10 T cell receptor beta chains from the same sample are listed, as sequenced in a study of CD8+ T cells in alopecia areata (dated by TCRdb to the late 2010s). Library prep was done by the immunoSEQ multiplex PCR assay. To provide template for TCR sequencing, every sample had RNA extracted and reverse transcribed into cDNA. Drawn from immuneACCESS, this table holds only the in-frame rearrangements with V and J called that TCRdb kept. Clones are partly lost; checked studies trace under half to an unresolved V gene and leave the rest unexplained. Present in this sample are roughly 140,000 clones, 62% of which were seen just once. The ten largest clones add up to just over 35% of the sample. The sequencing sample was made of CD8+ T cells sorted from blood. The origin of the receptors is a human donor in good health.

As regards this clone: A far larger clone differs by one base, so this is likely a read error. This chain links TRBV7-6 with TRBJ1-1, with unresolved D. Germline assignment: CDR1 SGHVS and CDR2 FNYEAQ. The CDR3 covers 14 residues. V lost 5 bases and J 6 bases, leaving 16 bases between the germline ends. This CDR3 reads CASSHTRGNPEAFF. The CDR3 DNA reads TGTGCCAGCAGCCATACCCGGGGAAACCCTGAAGCTTTCTTT.

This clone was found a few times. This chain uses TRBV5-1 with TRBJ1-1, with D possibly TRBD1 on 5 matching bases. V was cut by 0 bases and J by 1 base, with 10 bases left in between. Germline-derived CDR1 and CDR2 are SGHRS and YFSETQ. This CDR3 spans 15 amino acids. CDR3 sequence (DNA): TGCGCCAGCAGCTTGGGTCCAGGGAAGAACACTGAAGCTTTCTTT. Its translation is CASSLGPGKNTEAFF.

This chain's CDR3 is CASSLFPAGESSYEQYF. CDR3 in DNA: TGTGCCAGCAGCTTATTCCCTGCGGGGGAAAGCTCCTACGAGCAGTACTTC. The chain has TRBV7-9 and TRBJ2-7; 7 positions match TRBD2. Germline trimming cut 2 bases from V and 0 bases from J; bases unmatched to any gene: 10. There are 17 residues in the CDR3. Germline lookup yields CDR1 SEHNR and CDR2 FQNEAQ (reference sequence).

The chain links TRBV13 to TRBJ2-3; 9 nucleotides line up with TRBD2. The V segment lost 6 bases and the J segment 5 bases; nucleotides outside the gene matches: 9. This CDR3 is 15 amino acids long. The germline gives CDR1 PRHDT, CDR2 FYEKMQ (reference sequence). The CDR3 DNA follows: TGTGCCAGCAGTCTTAATAGCGGGAGTCAAGATACGCAGTATTTT. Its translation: CASSLNSGSQDTQYF.

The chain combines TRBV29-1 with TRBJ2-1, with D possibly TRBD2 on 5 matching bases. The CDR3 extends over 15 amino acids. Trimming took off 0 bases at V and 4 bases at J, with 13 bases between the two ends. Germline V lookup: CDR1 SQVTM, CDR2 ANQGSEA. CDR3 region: CSVEEVSRGYNEQFF. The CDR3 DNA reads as TGCAGCGTTGAAGAAGTTTCGCGAGGGTACAATGAGCAGTTCTTC.

CDR3 region: CASNQRGPYEQYF. CDR3 nucleotides: TGTGCCAGCAACCAGCGGGGCCCCTACGAGCAGTACTTC. The V and J genes are TRBV2 and TRBJ2-7, with 7 bases that match TRBD2. The CDR3 contains 13 residues. From germline, CDR1 is SNHLY and CDR2 FYNNEI. Trimming took 7 bases from V and 2 from J; bases not matched to a gene: 5.

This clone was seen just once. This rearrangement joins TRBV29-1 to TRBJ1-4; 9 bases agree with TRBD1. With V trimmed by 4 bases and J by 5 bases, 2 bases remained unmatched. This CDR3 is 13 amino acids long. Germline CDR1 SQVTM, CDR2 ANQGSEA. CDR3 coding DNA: TGCAGCGTTGGGACAGGGGAGAATGAAAAACTGTTTTTT. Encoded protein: CSVGTGENEKLFF.

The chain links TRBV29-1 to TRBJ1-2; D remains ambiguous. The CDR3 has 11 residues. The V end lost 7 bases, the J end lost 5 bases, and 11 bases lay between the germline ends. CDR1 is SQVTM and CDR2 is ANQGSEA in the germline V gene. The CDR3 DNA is TGCAGCGCCCTCCTACTGTATGGCTACACCTTC. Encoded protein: CSALLLYGYTF.

CDR3 sequence reads: CASSYQTGYGYTF. As DNA, the CDR3 is TGTGCCAGCAGTTATCAGACGGGCTATGGCTACACCTTC. The rearrangement uses TRBV6-5 and TRBJ1-2; D gene uncertain. The CDR3 contains 13 residues. V shed 3 bases and J shed 4 bases, with 9 bases lying between them. Germline V gene lookup returns CDR1 MNHEY and CDR2 SVGAGI.

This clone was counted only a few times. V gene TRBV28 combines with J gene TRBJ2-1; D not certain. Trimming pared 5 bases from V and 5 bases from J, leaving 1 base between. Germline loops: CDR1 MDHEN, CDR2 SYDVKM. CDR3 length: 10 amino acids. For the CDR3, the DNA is TGTGCCAGCAGTAACAATGAGCAGTTCTTC. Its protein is CASSNNEQFF.